This T cell receptor beta chain was captured in a study of blood T cells in healthy people across ages (dated by TCRdb to about 2015). Broadly, across the study: Template switching captured roughly one uniquely barcoded TCR beta cDNA molecule per two T cells in model experiments. Age-related changes in TCR beta repertoire diversity were measured in the study by deep sequencing normalized with unique cDNA molecular identifiers. The donors were divided into four age groups: young (average approximately 15 years), middle-aged (almost 40), aged (about 56) and long-lived (about 79). To avoid experimental bias, donors of different ages were spread randomly across the sequencing lanes. Using the same blood draw, the study looked at two additional independent replicas of 1 million unique cDNA reads for two donors, one aged 18 to 29 and the other aged 80 or older. The paper's findings and limits, for the study overall: Donor CMV infection status was unknown, potentially confounding age-related changes in expanded clonotypes. Conclusive comparison of naive and antigen-experienced compartments was prevented by the profiling of bulk unsorted PBMCs. Compared with the aged group, the long-lived group had more naive CD4+ T cells, fewer expanded clones and increased TCR diversity, suggesting age selection. The percentage of naive T cells measured by flow cytometry correlated strongly with observed TCR beta diversity. Estimates of total diversity based on one million sequenced T cells were considered lower bounds and underestimates. Observed TCR beta diversity per million T cells fell roughly linearly with age, and a significant reduction was already apparent by age approximately 40.

The roughly 37 donors, aged roughly 6 to 100 years, were systemically healthy Caucasian individuals from Russia. Ten milliliters of peripheral blood were drawn from each donor into EDTA-treated Vacutainer tubes. Ficoll-Paque density-gradient centrifugation was used to isolate PBMCs, with at least 7 million per sample. Total RNA was extracted from PBMCs with Trizol reagent, with at least 6 micrograms obtained per sample. For every donor, an aliquot of PBMCs went through flow cytometry to measure the percentages of naive CD45RAhigh/CD27high T cells. Libraries were built with 5' RACE. Sequencing used an Illumina HiSeq 2500. A second PCR of roughly 6 to 11 cycles was run with a J-beta primer mix and a sample-barcoded 5' primer. Each TCR beta cDNA molecule received a unique molecular identifier from a template-switch 5' adaptor carrying 12 random nucleotides. At least 2.5 million CDR3-containing paired-end reads were obtained from each sample. The Mint cDNA synthesis kit, primed by a TRBC-specific oligonucleotide, was used to synthesize first-strand cDNA from all RNA. Following uracil-DNA glycosylase treatment, all cDNA underwent a first 18-cycle PCR with the universal primers M1SS and BC2_uni_R. The original pipeline was this. Each sample was normalized by randomly selecting 1 million high-quality reads, each carrying a distinct molecular identifier. Reads sharing molecular identifiers were discarded rather than binned into consensus sequences. MiTCR, run with a Q25 quality threshold and the strictest error-elimination algorithm, handled CDR3 identification, clonotype clustering and error correction. A nonparametric unseen species model with Euler transformation was used to estimate a lower bound on total TCR beta diversity. TCRdb applied fastp at Q25 and MiXCR to the public reads, then kept only in-frame beta chains. Rows with a matching CDR3 protein are joined into one entry that keeps the most common DNA and genes. Clone size and V and J calls follow TCRdb, not the original study. For this sample there are about 580,000 distinct CDR3 sequences; around half appear just once. The top ten clones comprise around 24% of the sample.

This clonotype turned up a few times. Its antigen has not been determined. The input lacks base qualities; no much larger clone sits a single base away. The CDR3 starts with the cysteine, ends with the phenylalanine, and has 15 residues. The sequence is cut down to CDR3 DNA, 45 bases in frame from base 1. The germline V gene yields SGHRS for CDR1 and YFSETQ for CDR2. V is pared back by 1 base and J by 7 bases, with 17 bases lying between the germline termini. The sequenced sample was blood. The clonotype originates from a man older than 75 in good health. The rearrangement combines TRBV5-1 with TRBJ1-2, with the D gene not clear enough to name. The DNA is TGCGCCAGCAGCTTGAGGGAAGCGGAGGCGGCTGGCTACACCTTC. Its translation is CASSLREAEAAGYTF.